This T cell receptor (beta chain) was captured by sequencing in a study of T cell repertoires in cytomegalovirus infection. Study as a whole: It was the public TCR beta signatures that indicated both CMV infection and matching HLA type.

V was pared by 5 bases and J by 6 bases, with 20 bases between. CDR1 and CDR2 from the germline V gene are SGHVS and FQNEAQ. The length of the CDR3 is 16 residues. Using its own MiXCR run on the reads, TCRdb lists one record per CDR3 protein. The data hold about 180,000 distinct CDR3 sequences, with roughly an eighth observed a single time. Regarding the study as a whole: Dominating the ex vivo response were TCR beta clonotypes that were CMV-specific and HLA-C-restricted. Identification of carriers of CMV plus the relevant HLA was performed using cumulative public TCR beta family frequency.

This clonotype was seen ten or more times. The antigen remains unidentified. Sequencing input: PBMCs. This TCR came from a human donor in good health (CMV status not recorded). Some clones in this sample may be carry-over from other donors' samples. The chain is built from TRBV7-8 and TRBJ2-1; possibly TRBD2 for D (6 bases). The CDR3 spells CASSVQLGGDLNEQFF. In DNA, the CDR3 is TGTGCCAGCAGCGTCCAACTGGGCGGGGATCTCAATGAGCAGTTCTTC.